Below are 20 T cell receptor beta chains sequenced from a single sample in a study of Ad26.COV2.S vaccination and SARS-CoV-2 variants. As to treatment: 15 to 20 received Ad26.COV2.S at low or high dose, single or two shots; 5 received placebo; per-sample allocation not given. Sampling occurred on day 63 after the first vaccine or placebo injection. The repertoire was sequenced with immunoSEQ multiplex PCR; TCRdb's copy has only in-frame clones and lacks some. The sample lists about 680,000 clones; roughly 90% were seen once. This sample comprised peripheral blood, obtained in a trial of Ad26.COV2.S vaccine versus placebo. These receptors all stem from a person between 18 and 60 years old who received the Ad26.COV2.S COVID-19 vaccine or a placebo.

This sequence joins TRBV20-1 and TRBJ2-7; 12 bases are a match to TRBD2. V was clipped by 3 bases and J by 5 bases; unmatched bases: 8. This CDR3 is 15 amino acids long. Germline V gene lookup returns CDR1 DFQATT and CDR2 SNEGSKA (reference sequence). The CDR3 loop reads CSASSPTSGSDEQYF. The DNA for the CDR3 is TGCAGTGCTAGTTCCCCGACTAGCGGGAGTGACGAGCAGTACTTC.

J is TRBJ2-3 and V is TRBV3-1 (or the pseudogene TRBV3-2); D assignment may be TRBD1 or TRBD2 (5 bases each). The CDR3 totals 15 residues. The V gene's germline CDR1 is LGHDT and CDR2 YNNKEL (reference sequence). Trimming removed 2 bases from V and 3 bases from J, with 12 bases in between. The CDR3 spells CASSQFRDPTDTQYF. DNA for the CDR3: TGTGCCAGCAGCCAATTCCGGGACCCTACAGATACGCAGTATTTT.

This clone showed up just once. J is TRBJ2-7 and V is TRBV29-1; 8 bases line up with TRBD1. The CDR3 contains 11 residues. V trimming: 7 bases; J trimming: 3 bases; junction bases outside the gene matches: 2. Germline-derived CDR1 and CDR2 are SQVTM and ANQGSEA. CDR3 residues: CSGGQVYEQYF. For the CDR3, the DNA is TGCAGCGGGGGACAGGTCTACGAGCAGTACTTC.

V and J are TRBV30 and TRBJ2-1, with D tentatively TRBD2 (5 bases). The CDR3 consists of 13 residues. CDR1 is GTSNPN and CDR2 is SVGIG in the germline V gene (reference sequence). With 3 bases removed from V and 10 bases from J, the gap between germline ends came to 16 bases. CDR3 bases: TGTGCCTGGAGCGCCACTCTAGGCGGGGAGCAGTTCTTC. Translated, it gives CAWSATLGGEQFF.

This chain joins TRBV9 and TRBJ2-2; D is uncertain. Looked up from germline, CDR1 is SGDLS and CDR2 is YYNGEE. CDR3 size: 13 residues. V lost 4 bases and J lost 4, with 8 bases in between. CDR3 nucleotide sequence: TGTGCCAGCAGCCCGATGCGCACCGGGGAGCTGTTTTTT. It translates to CASSPMRTGELFF.

Here the CDR3 reads CASSQGTSGGISYEQYF. The CDR3 DNA reads as TGTGCCAGCAGCCAGGGGACTAGCGGGGGGATTTCCTACGAGCAGTACTTC. The genes are TRBV3-1 (or the pseudogene TRBV3-2) and TRBJ2-7; 15 nucleotides agree with TRBD2. The J segment lost 1 base and the V segment lost 3 bases, leaving 4 bases of the junction unmatched. CDR1 LGHDT and CDR2 YNNKEL come from the germline V gene (reference sequence). The CDR3 sequence is 17 residues long.

The DNA of the CDR3 is TGTGCCAGCAGCCAACACTCTGGGGGGTCGGGGTCCTACAATGAGCAGTTCTTC. This gives the protein CASSQHSGGSGSYNEQFF. The chain employs TRBV3-1 (or the pseudogene TRBV3-2) and TRBJ2-1; possibly TRBD2 for D (6 bases). Germline CDR1 LGHDT, CDR2 YNNKEL (reference sequence). V was cut by 2 bases and J by 1 base, with 18 bases left in between. The length of the CDR3 is 18 residues.

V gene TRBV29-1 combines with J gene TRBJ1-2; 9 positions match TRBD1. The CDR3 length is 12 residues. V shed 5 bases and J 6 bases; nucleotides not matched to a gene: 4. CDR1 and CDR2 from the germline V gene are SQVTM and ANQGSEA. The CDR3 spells CSVQQGANGYTF. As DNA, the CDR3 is TGCAGCGTTCAACAGGGGGCAAATGGCTACACCTTC.

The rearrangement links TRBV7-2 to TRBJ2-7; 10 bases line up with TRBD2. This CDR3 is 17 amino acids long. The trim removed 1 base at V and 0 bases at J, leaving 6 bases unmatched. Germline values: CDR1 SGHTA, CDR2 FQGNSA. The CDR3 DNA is TGTGCCAGCAGCTTAGTACGGGCTAGCGGGAGCTCCTACGAGCAGTACTTC. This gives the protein CASSLVRASGSSYEQYF.

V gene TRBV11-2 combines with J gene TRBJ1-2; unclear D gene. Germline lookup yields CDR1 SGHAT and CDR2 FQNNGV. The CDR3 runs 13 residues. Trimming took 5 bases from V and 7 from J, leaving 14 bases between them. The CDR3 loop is CASSPEAYRGYTF. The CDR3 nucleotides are TGTGCCAGCAGCCCTGAGGCTTATCGTGGCTACACCTTC.

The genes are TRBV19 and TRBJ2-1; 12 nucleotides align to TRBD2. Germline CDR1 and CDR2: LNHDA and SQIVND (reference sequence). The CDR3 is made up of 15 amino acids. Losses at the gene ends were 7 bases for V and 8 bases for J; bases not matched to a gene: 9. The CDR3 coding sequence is TGTGCCAGTACCCCTAGCGGGAGGGCCAGGGATGAGCAGTTCTTC. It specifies CASTPSGRARDEQFF.

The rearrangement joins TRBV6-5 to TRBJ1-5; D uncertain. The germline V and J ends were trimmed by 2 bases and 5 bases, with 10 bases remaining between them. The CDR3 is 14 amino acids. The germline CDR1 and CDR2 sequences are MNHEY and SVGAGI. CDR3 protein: CASSYDGEHQPQHF. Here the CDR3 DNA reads TGTGCCAGCAGTTACGACGGGGAACATCAGCCCCAGCATTTT.

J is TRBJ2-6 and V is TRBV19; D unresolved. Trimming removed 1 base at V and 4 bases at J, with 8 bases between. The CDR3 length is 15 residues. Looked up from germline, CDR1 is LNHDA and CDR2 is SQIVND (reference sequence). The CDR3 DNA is TGTGCCAGTAGTATAGGGTCCGCCGGGGCCAACGTCCTGACTTTC. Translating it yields CASSIGSAGANVLTF.

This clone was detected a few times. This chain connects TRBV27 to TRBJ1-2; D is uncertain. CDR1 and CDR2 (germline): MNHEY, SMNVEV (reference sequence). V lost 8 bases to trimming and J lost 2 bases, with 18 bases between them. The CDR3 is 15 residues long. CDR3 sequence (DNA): TGTGCCAGCGGCTTCGGACCACTCGGGAACTATGGCTACACCTTC. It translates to CASGFGPLGNYGYTF.

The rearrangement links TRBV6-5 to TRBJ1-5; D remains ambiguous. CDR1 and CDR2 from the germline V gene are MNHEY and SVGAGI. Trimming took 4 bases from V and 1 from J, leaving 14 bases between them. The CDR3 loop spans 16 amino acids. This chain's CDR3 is CASSFSWPGSNQPQHF. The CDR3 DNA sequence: TGTGCCAGCAGTTTTTCCTGGCCGGGGAGCAATCAGCCCCAGCATTTT.

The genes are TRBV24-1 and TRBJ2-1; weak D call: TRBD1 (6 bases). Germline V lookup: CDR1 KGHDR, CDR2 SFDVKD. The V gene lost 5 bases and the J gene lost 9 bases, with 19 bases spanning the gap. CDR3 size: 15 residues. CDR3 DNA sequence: TGTGCCACCAGTGTGGTTGGACAGAGAGGAGGTGAGCAGTTCTTC. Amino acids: CATSVVGQRGGEQFF.

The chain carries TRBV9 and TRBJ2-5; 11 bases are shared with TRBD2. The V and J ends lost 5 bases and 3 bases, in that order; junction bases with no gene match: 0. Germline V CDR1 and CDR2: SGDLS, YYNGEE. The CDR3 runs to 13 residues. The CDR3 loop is CASRGLAEETQYF. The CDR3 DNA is TGTGCCAGCAGGGGACTAGCGGAAGAGACCCAGTACTTC.

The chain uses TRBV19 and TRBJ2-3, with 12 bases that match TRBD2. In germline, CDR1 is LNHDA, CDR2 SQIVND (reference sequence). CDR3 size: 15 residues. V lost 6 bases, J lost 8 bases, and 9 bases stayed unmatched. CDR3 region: CASRSTSGRFGTQYF. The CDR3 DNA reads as TGTGCCAGTAGGTCGACTAGCGGGAGATTCGGTACGCAGTATTTT.

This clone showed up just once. The CDR3 loop reads CASRPSDRTGDTGELFF. The DNA for the CDR3 is TGTGCCAGTAGACCGTCCGACAGGACAGGAGATACCGGGGAGCTGTTTTTT. V is TRBV19 and J is TRBJ2-2; TRBD1 matches 7 bases. CDR1 is LNHDA and CDR2 is SQIVND in the germline V gene (reference sequence). The V segment lost 6 bases and the J segment 5 bases; nucleotides outside the gene matches: 15. The CDR3 is 17 amino acids.

The CDR3 is CASSQKQGAPGEKLFF. DNA of the CDR3: TGTGCCAGCAGCCAAAAACAGGGGGCGCCTGGTGAAAAACTGTTTTTT. The chain carries TRBV11-2 and TRBJ1-4; 9 bases line up with TRBD1. Germline trimming cut 5 bases from V and 7 bases from J; bases unmatched to any gene: 11. The germline V gene encodes CDR1 SGHAT and CDR2 FQNNGV. The CDR3 contains 16 residues.